Included here is one TCR beta chain sequence, with context. The antigen remains unidentified. The sample comes from a study of T-cell reconstitution after alpha-beta-depleted transplantation in children. General study points: At day 60, the high TCRbeta diversity found in some patients originated from recipient T cells and thymic progenitors that had survived. Several hundred expanded graft clones reportedly gave rise to the alpha-beta T cells present about two months after transplant. Diversity and T-cell counts at one year after transplant derived mostly from new T cells.

This sample's TCRbeta library carried unique molecular identifier barcodes. MiXCR, applied by TCRdb to the PCR reads, yields one record per CDR3 protein. The table includes approximately 130,000 distinct CDR3 sequences, approximately 8.7% detected once. Germline CDR1 is SQVTM and CDR2 is ANQGSEA. With V trimmed by 6 bases and J by 4 bases, 16 bases remained unmatched. The CDR3 sequence is 16 residues long. The sequences come from PBMCs, mostly from graft donor cells, collected 180 days after TCRalphabeta/CD19-depleted stem cell transplant. This TCR came from a girl under three years old who had a stem cell transplant for combined immunodeficiency, so the T cells may come from the graft donor. The chain has TRBV29-1 and TRBJ1-1; 8 bases are shared with TRBD1. In nucleotides, the CDR3 is TGCAGCGTGGTGAACCCGATACAGGACAGGGCCACTGAAGCTTTCTTT. Protein product: CSVVNPIQDRATEAFF.